Listed below are T cell receptor beta chains from one sample, sequenced in a study of T cells in Graves' hyperthyroidism and ophthalmopathy. Each CDR3 protein gets one entry after TCRdb re-called the multiplex PCR reads with MiXCR. The sample has 530,000 or so distinct CDR3 sequences; about a sixth are singletons. The sample taken for sequencing was blood. The origin of the receptors is a woman under 30 with Graves' ophthalmopathy. The CDR3 runs from the conserved cysteine through the conserved F or W. A D gene is named only where the DNA matches it firmly. Clone size is not always given. Where it is, it says once, few, many or a class for expanded clones.

CDR3nt,CDR3aa,d_gene,len,abundance,v_gene,j_gene
TGTGCCAGCAGCTTACGGACAGGGAAGAACACTGAAGCTTTCTTT,CASSLRTGKNTEAFF,TRBD1,15,many,TRBV11-2,TRBJ1-1
TGTGCCAGCAGCCCTAAGGACTGGATCTACGAGCAGTACTTC,CASSPKDWIYEQYF,NA,14,NA,TRBV9,TRBJ2-7
TGTGCCAGCAGCCAGGGTGAAAATGAAAAACTGTTTTTT,CASSQGENEKLFF,NA,13,NA,TRBV27,TRBJ1-4
TGTGCCAGCAGCCCCCTCGCCGGGGAATCACCCCTCCACTTT,CASSPLAGESPLHF,NA,14,many,TRBV11-2,TRBJ1-6
TGTGCCACCAGCAGAGATAAAGCGGGGCCCAATAATTCACCCCTCCACTTT,CATSRDKAGPNNSPLHF,NA,17,few,TRBV15,TRBJ1-6
TGTGCCAGTGGACAGGGGGCCTATGAGCAGTTCTTC,CASGQGAYEQFF,TRBD1,12,few,TRBV6-1,TRBJ2-1
TGTGCCTCGGGGCGGGATGACGCTAATGAAAAACTGTTTTTT,CASGRDDANEKLFF,NA,14,NA,TRBV10-3,TRBJ1-4
TGTGCCAGCAGCTTATCCCGGGAAACCTACGAGCAGTACTTC,CASSLSRETYEQYF,NA,14,many,TRBV11-2,TRBJ2-7
TGTGCCAGCAGTGAAGCGACGGCAGGATACTCCTACGAGCAGTACTTC,CASSEATAGYSYEQYF,NA,16,NA,TRBV6-1,TRBJ2-7
TGTGCCAGCAGCTTAGGTCTGGGGAGCACTGAAGCTTTCTTT,CASSLGLGSTEAFF,NA,14,many,TRBV7-2,TRBJ1-1
TGTGCCAGCAGCTTAGATCCGCGGGGGGCCTACGAGCAGTACTTC,CASSLDPRGAYEQYF,TRBD2,15,many,TRBV7-2,TRBJ2-7
TGTGCCAGCAGCTACACGGGACCTACCGATGGCTACACCTTC,CASSYTGPTDGYTF,NA,14,NA,TRBV5-4,TRBJ1-2
TGTGCCAGCGGACGGAGGTTGAAAGAGACCCAGTACTTC,CASGRRLKETQYF,NA,13,few,TRBV6-1,TRBJ2-5
TGTGCCTGGAGTGTACTTGGGGCCACAGATACGCAGTATTTT,CAWSVLGATDTQYF,NA,14,few,TRBV30,TRBJ2-3
TGTGCCAGCACTACCGGGACCCCCTGGAGGGCCGGGGAGCTGTTTTTT,CASTTGTPWRAGELFF,NA,16,many,TRBV27,TRBJ2-2
TGTGCCAGCAGCCCCCGACCGGCTTATACCTACGAGCAGTACTTC,CASSPRPAYTYEQYF,NA,15,many,TRBV7-8,TRBJ2-7
TGTGCCAGCAGCTGGACTAGATTTCCAGATACGCAGTATTTT,CASSWTRFPDTQYF,TRBD2,14,NA,TRBV6-2/TRBV6-3,TRBJ2-3
TGCAGCGTTGTCTCTACAAACACAGATACGCAGTATTTT,CSVVSTNTDTQYF,NA,13,many,TRBV29-1,TRBJ2-3
TGTGCCAGCAGTCTATCGGACAGGGGGGAATCGAACACTGAAGCTTTCTTT,CASSLSDRGESNTEAFF,TRBD1,17,many,TRBV28,TRBJ1-1
TGTGCCAGCAGCCAAGATGGGGACTACAATGAGCAGTTCTTC,CASSQDGDYNEQFF,NA,14,many,TRBV3-1,TRBJ2-1
TGTGCCAGCCGACCTAGGGGACAGCCAAATTCACCCCTCCACTTT,CASRPRGQPNSPLHF,TRBD1,15,few,TRBV28,TRBJ1-6
TGTGCCAGCAGTTCACCCCGGGGGGGGTTCTCCTACGAGCAGTACTTC,CASSSPRGGFSYEQYF,TRBD2,16,many,TRBV27,TRBJ2-7
TGTGCCAGCAGTTACAAAACATCTCACCCCGCGACCCCCGGTAATGAGCAGTTCTTC,CASSYKTSHPATPGNEQFF,NA,19,NA,TRBV6-5,TRBJ2-1
TGTGCCAGCAGCCCTGGGGGACAGGGGCAAGAGACCCAGTACTTC,CASSPGGQGQETQYF,TRBD1,15,many,TRBV3-1,TRBJ2-5
TGTGCCACCAGCAGAGATGACAGCTCTGGAAACACCATATATTTT,CATSRDDSSGNTIYF,NA,15,NA,TRBV15,TRBJ1-3
TGTGCCAGCAGTTACTCGCCGGACAATTCCTACGAGCAGTACTTC,CASSYSPDNSYEQYF,NA,15,NA,TRBV6-6,TRBJ2-7
TGTGCCACCAGTGATTCGGACAGGGGTCAGAATGGCTACACCTTC,CATSDSDRGQNGYTF,TRBD1,15,few,TRBV24-1,TRBJ1-2
TGTGCCAGCAGGAGGGACAGGGGCTATGGCTACACCTTC,CASRRDRGYGYTF,TRBD1,13,many,TRBV6-1,TRBJ1-2
TGCGCCAGCAGCCAAGATCGGGTGGGTGGGCCTGAAGCTTTCTTT,CASSQDRVGGPEAFF,NA,15,few,TRBV4-3,TRBJ1-1
TGCAGTGCTATGGTGCAGGGTAATCAGCCCCAGCATTTT,CSAMVQGNQPQHF,NA,13,few,TRBV20-1,TRBJ1-5
TGTGCCAGCAGCGGGACGACAGGGAAAGCCCAGCATTTT,CASSGTTGKAQHF,TRBD1,13,NA,TRBV7-9,TRBJ1-5
TGTGCCAGCAGTATAGCCATAGCGGGGAGATACGAGCAGTACTTC,CASSIAIAGRYEQYF,TRBD2,15,many,TRBV12-3/TRBV12-4,TRBJ2-7
TGTGCCTGGAGTGTAGTGGGTGTTCTGGACAATGAGCAGTTCTTC,CAWSVVGVLDNEQFF,NA,15,NA,TRBV30,TRBJ2-1
TGTGCCAGCGGAGGAGGGGGGAAGAACACTGAAGCTTTCTTT,CASGGGGKNTEAFF,NA,14,many,TRBV2,TRBJ1-1
TGTGCCAGCAGGTCTGTGGCCTATAATTCACCCCTCCACTTT,CASRSVAYNSPLHF,NA,14,many,TRBV12-3/TRBV12-4,TRBJ1-6
TGCGCCAGCAGCCAATTGGGACAGGCGAGCACTGAAGCTTTCTTT,CASSQLGQASTEAFF,TRBD1,15,NA,TRBV4-1,TRBJ1-1
TGTGCCAGCAGTTTGGACAGGGCCGACCTCTACAATGAGCAGTTCTTC,CASSLDRADLYNEQFF,TRBD1,16,many,TRBV6-2/TRBV6-3,TRBJ2-1
TGCAGTGCTGAGGGAGTGACTGAAGCTTTCTTT,CSAEGVTEAFF,NA,11,many,TRBV20-1,TRBJ1-1
TGTGCCAGCAGCCCCCTCGGGGGTGGACTAGCGGGAGAACGGACCGGGGAGCTGTTTTTT,CASSPLGGGLAGERTGELFF,TRBD2,20,NA,TRBV7-3,TRBJ2-2
TGTGCCAGCAGGCGGGGTCTGGGACCCTACGAGCAGTACTTC,CASRRGLGPYEQYF,NA,14,many,TRBV2,TRBJ2-7
TGCAGTGCTAGAGATCCGATCAGGGTCCCCTACTATGGCTACACCTTC,CSARDPIRVPYYGYTF,NA,16,few,TRBV20-1,TRBJ1-2
TGTGCCAGCAGCAGACTAGCGGGCTTACCCACAGATACGCAGTATTTT,CASSRLAGLPTDTQYF,TRBD2,16,NA,TRBV11-1,TRBJ2-3
TGTGCCAGCAGCCTGGGCGGTTCCCACACAGATACGCAGTATTTT,CASSLGGSHTDTQYF,NA,15,few,TRBV13,TRBJ2-3
TGCAGTCCAAACAGGGGAGACTATGGCTACACCTTC,CSPNRGDYGYTF,TRBD1,12,NA,TRBV20-1,TRBJ1-2
TGTGCCAGCAGCTCAGTTTTCGGAATGGGAGGCAACGAGCAGTACTTC,CASSSVFGMGGNEQYF,NA,16,many,TRBV11-2,TRBJ2-7